This T cell receptor (beta chain) was sequenced in a study of OX40 agonist ivuxolimab in advanced cancers. Points from the study as a whole: The 0.1-3.0 mg/kg partial responders had among the lowest clonal expansion.

The CDR3 is made up of 12 amino acids. The germline V and J ends were trimmed by 6 bases and 12 bases, with 12 bases remaining between them. CDR1 and CDR2 from the germline V gene are LNHDA and SQIVND (reference sequence). Only a few counts were recorded for this clone. Its specificity is not known. Data came from immunoSEQ multiplex PCR; TCRdb stores just in-frame clones and leaves some out. The table has approximately 98,000 clones, roughly 90% seen once; the top ten hold approximately 0.63%. The TCR comes from an adult with an advanced solid tumor such as melanoma, head and neck, liver or kidney cancer. The chain is built from TRBV19 and TRBJ1-6, with unresolved D. The source was CD4+ or CD8+ T cells sorted from blood, collected in a trial of the OX40 agonist ivuxolimab. CDR3 sequence (DNA): TGTGCCAGTAGATACTCGACGGAACCCCTCCACTTT. This codes for CASRYSTEPLHF.